The 4 T cell receptor beta chains given below trace back to one sample, sequenced in a study of T cell clonotyping in hematopoietic cell transplantation. TCRdb keeps only in-frame clones here, not all; method: immunoSEQ multiplex PCR. This sample yields about 29,000 clones, of which roughly 80% are seen a single time; 6% to 8.5% belongs to the top ten. Time point described: recipient sample about 28 days before transplant, after cytoreduction. This sample comprised peripheral blood mononuclear cells, obtained before stem cell transplant. These receptors were obtained from a woman aged 25 to 39 with chronic myeloid leukemia. Some clones in this sample may be carry-over from other donors' samples.

This clone was seen more than once but under ten times. V is TRBV10-2 and J is TRBJ2-3, with D possibly called TRBD1 or TRBD2 (5 bases each). This CDR3 comprises 13 residues. The germline V and J ends were trimmed by 1 base and 7 bases, with 9 bases remaining between them. CDR1 WSHSY and CDR2 SAAADI come from the germline V gene. The CDR3 reads CASSEWDGNTQYF. The CDR3, as DNA: TGCGCCAGCAGTGAGTGGGACGGTAATACGCAGTATTTT.

The chain combines TRBV6-5 with TRBJ1-2; 7 nucleotides line up with TRBD1. Germline-derived CDR1 and CDR2 are MNHEY and SVGAGI. This CDR3 is built from 16 residues. Trimming cost V 0 bases and J 2 bases; bases outside gene matches: 6. This CDR3 reads CASSYSGGALNYGYTF. The CDR3 coding sequence is TGTGCCAGCAGTTACTCAGGGGGCGCCTTAAACTATGGCTACACCTTC.

Here the CDR3 reads CASSVMGQGAPNTEAFF. CDR3 bases: TGTGCCAGCAGCGTAATGGGACAGGGGGCTCCGAACACTGAAGCTTTCTTT. This sequence joins TRBV9 and TRBJ1-1, with TRBD1 matching 12 bases. The CDR3 length is 17 residues. CDR1 is SGDLS, CDR2 YYNGEE, per germline. Unmatched junction bases numbered 5, after V lost 1 base and J lost 1 base.

The gene calls are TRBV5-1 and TRBJ2-1; D gene ambiguous. V gave up 0 bases and J gave up 3 bases, with 16 bases separating them. The CDR3 consists of 17 residues. CDR1 and CDR2 (germline): SGHRS, YFSETQ. The DNA of the CDR3 is TGCGCCAGCAGCTTGGGTTGGCAGAGGCCGGACTACAATGAGCAGTTCTTC. Residues: CASSLGWQRPDYNEQFF.